This TCR beta chain was identified in a study of T cell responses to AZD1222 COVID-19 vaccine. Study-level points and caveats: No repertoire was sampled before or during the peak T cell response, only after it. Mapped onto spike, vaccine-associated CD4 TCRs spanned it and were dominant at 160-218 and 743-854. Two AZD1222 doses significantly raised spike-specific TCR breadth and depth over controls. White British ancestry dominated among donors, who included more females, and clonal diversity was possibly underestimated.

Worth noting for this clone: What it binds is not known.

Trimming stripped 0 bases from V and 4 bases from J, with 10 bases between. This CDR3 contains 14 residues. In germline, CDR1 is MNHEY, CDR2 SVGEGT. Here immunoSEQ multiplex PCR was the method, and the copy in TCRdb shows in-frame clones only, minus some. The data hold about 120,000 clones, with approximately 93% observed a single time. The receptor was isolated from an adult in good health. The chain recombines TRBV6-2 or TRBV6-3 with TRBJ2-7, with D uncertain. This specimen was peripheral blood, taken on day 0 of AZD1222 vaccination. This CDR3 reads CASSYSRRYYEQYF. The CDR3 DNA follows: TGTGCCAGCAGTTACTCTCGCAGGTATTACGAGCAGTACTTC.